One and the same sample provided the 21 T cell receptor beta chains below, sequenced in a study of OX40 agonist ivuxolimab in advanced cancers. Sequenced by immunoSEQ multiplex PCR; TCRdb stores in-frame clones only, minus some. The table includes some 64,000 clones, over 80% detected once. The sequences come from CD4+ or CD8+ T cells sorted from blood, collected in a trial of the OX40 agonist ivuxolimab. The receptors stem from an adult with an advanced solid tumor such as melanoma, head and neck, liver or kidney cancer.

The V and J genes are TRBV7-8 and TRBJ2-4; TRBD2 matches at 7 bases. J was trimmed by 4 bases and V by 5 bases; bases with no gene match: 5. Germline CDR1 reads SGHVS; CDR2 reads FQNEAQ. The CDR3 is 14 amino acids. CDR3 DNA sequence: TGTGCCAGCAGCACCGGGACTACTAAAAACATTCAGTACTTC. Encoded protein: CASSTGTTKNIQYF.

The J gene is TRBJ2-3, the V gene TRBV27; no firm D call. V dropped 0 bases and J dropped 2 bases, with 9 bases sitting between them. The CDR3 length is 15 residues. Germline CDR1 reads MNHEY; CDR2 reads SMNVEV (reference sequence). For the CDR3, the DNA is TGTGCCAGCAGTTTATCGACTCCTTCCACAGATACGCAGTATTTT. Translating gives CASSLSTPSTDTQYF.

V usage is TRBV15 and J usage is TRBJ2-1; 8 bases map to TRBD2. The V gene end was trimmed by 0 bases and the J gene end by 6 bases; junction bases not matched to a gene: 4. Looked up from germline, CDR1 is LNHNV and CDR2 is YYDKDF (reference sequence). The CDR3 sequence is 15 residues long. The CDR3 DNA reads TGTGCCACCAGCAGAGAAAACGGGAGGGCCAATGAGCAGTTCTTC. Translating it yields CATSRENGRANEQFF.

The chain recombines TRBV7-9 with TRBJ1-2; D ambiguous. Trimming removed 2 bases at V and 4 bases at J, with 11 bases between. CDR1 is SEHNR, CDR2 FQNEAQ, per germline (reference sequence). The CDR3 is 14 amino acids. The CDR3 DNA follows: TGTGCCAGCAGCTTACAGGAGAGACCCTATGGCTACACCTTC. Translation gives CASSLQERPYGYTF.

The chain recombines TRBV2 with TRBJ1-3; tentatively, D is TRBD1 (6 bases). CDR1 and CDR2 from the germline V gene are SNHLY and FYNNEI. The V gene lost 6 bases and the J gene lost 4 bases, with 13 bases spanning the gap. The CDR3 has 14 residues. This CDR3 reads CASRRQVTGNTIYF. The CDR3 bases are TGTGCCAGCAGGAGACAGGTCACGGGAAACACCATATATTTT. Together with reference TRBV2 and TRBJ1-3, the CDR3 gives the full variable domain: EPEVTQTPSHQVTQMGQEVILRCVPISNHLYFYWYRQILGQKVEFLVSFYNNEISEKSEIFDDQFSVERPDGSNFTLKIRSTKLEDSAMYFCASRRQVTGNTIYFGEGSWLTVV.

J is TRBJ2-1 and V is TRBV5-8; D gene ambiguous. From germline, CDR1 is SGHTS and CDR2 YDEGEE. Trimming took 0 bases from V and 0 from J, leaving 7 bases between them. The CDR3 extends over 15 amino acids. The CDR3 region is CASSLDDSSYNEQFF. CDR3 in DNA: TGTGCCAGCAGCTTGGATGACTCCTCCTACAATGAGCAGTTCTTC.

The chain's CDR3 is CASSRNSNQPQHF. In nucleotides, the CDR3 is TGTGCCAGCAGTCGCAATAGCAATCAGCCCCAGCATTTT. The chain is built from TRBV27 and TRBJ1-5; no reliable D call. The V and J ends lost 5 bases and 0 bases respectively, with 5 bases between them. Germline V lookup: CDR1 MNHEY, CDR2 SMNVEV (reference sequence). The CDR3 totals 13 residues.

The CDR3 is CAWLTGGYEQYF. The CDR3 DNA reads TGTGCCTGGCTGACAGGGGGCTACGAGCAGTACTTC. This chain links TRBV30 with TRBJ2-7; 9 bases are a match to TRBD1. The CDR3 sequence is 12 residues long. Germline V gives CDR1 GTSNPN, CDR2 SVGIG (reference sequence). Unmatched junction bases numbered 2, after V lost 5 bases and J lost 3 bases.

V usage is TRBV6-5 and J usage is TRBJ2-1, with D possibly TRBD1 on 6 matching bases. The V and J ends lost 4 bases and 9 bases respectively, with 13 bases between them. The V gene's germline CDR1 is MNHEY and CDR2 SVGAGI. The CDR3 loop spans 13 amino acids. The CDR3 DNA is TGTGCCAGCAGTTGGACCAGAGGGGGTGAGCAGTTCTTC. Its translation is CASSWTRGGEQFF.

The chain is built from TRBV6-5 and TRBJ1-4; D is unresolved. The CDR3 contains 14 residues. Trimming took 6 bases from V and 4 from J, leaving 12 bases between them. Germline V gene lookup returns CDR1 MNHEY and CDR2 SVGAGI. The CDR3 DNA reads TGTGCCAGCAGCCTAGGGCTAAGTAATGAAAAACTGTTTTTT. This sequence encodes CASSLGLSNEKLFF.

The CDR3 coding sequence is TGTGCCAGCAGCCCGTCCCTCCCAGAGACCCAGTACTTC. Translation gives CASSPSLPETQYF. The rearrangement joins TRBV6-6 to TRBJ2-5; no clear D gene. Per the germline V gene, CDR1 is MNHNY and CDR2 is SVGAGI (reference sequence). The CDR3 covers 13 residues. V was trimmed by 6 bases and J by 4 bases, leaving 12 bases between them.

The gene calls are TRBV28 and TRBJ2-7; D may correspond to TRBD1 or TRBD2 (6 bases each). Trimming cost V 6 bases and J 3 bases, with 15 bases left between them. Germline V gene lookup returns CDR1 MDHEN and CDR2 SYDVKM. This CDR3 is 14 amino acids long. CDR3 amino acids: CASRGAGDFYEQYF. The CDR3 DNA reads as TGTGCCAGCAGGGGGGCAGGGGACTTCTACGAGCAGTACTTC.

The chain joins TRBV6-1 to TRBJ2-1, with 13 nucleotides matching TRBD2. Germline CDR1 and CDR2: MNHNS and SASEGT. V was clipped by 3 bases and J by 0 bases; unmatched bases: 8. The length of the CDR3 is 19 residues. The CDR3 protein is CASSDGLAGALSSYNEQFF. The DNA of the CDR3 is TGTGCCAGCAGTGATGGACTAGCGGGGGCCCTTAGCTCCTACAATGAGCAGTTCTTC.

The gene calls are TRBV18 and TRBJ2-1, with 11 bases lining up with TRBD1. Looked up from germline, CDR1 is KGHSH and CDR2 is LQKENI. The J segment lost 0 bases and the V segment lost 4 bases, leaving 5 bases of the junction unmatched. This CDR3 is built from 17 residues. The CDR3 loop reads CASSRRTGGFSYNEQFF. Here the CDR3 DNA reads TGTGCCAGCTCACGTAGGACAGGGGGCTTCTCCTACAATGAGCAGTTCTTC. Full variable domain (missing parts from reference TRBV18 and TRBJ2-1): NAGVMQNPRHLVRRRGQEARLRCSPMKGHSHVYWYRQLPEEGLKFMVYLQKENIIDESGMPKERFSAEFPKEGPSILRIQQVVRGDSAAYFCASSRRTGGFSYNEQFFGPGTRLTVL.

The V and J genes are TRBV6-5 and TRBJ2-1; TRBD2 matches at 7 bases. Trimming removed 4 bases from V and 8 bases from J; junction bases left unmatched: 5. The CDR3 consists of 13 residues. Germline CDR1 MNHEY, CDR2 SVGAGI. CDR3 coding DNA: TGTGCCAGCAGTTGGCGGGAGAGCGATGAGCAGTTCTTC. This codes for CASSWRESDEQFF.

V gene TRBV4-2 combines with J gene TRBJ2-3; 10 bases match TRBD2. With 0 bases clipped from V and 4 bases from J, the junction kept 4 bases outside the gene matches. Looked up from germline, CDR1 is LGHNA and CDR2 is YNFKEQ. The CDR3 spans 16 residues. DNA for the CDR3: TGTGCCAGCAGCCAAGATTTTCTAGCGGGAGCAGATACGCAGTATTTT. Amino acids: CASSQDFLAGADTQYF.

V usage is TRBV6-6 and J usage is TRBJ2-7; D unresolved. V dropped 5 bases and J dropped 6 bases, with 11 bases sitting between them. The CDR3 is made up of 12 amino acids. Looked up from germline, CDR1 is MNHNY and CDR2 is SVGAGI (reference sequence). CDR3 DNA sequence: TGTGCCAGCAGTCCCCTCCTACGCGAGCAGTACTTC. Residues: CASSPLLREQYF.

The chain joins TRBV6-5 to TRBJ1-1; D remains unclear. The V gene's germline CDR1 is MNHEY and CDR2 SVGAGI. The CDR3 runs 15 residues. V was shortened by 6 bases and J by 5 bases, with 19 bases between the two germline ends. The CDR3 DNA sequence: TGTGCCAGCAGACAATTCTTGGACGGAACTACTGAAGCTTTCTTT. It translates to CASRQFLDGTTEAFF.

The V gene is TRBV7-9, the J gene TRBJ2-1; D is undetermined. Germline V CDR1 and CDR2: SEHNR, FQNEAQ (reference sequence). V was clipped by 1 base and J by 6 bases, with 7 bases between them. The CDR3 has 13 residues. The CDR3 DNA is TGTGCCAGCAGCTTAGTTCAAATCAATGAGCAGTTCTTC. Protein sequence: CASSLVQINEQFF.

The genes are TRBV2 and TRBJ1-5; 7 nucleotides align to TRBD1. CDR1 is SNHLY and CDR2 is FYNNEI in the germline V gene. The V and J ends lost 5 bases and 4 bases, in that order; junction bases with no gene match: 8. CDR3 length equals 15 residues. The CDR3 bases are TGTGCCAGCAGTACCGGGACAGCCTATAATCAGCCCCAGCATTTT. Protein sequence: CASSTGTAYNQPQHF.

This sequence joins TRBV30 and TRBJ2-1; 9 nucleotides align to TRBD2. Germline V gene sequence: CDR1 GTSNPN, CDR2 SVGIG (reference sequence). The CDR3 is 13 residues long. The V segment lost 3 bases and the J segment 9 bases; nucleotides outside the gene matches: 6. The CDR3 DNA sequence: TGTGCCTGGAGGTGGCGGGAGGGCCGTGAGCAGTTCTTC. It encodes CAWRWREGREQFF.